This T cell receptor (beta chain) comes out of a study of T-cell reconstitution after alpha-beta-depleted transplantation in children. CDR3 length: 15 amino acids. CDR1 is LNHNV, CDR2 YYDKDF, per germline (reference sequence). The V gene lost 2 bases and the J gene lost 8 bases, with 18 bases spanning the gap. In its sample, this clonotype was seen a few times. Antigen: not known. General observations from the study: One year after transplant, T-cell counts and diversity came mostly from newly produced T cells. Where alpha-beta T cells came from about two months after transplant was reportedly several hundred expanded graft clones. The origin of high day-60 TCRbeta diversity in some patients lay in surviving recipient T cells and thymic progenitors.

Preparing the TCRbeta library involved the use of unique molecular identifiers. TCRdb used MiXCR to reprocess the PCR reads, holding one entry per CDR3 protein. There are some 840,000 distinct CDR3 sequences in the sample; 15% to 20% occur only once, and roughly 5% lies in the top ten. The sequencing used PBMCs, mostly from graft donor cells, collected 360 days after TCRalphabeta/CD19-depleted stem cell transplant. The TCR comes from a male patient younger than 18 who had a stem cell transplant for acute lymphoblastic leukemia, so the T cells may come from the graft donor. The chain recombines TRBV15 with TRBJ2-5; D may be TRBD2 (6 bases). In nucleotides, the CDR3 is TGTGCCACCAGCAGACAGGAGGAGGGCCATTTAACCCAGTACTTC. This encodes CATSRQEEGHLTQYF. The full variable domain, its missing parts supplied by reference TRBV15 and TRBJ2-5, is DAMVIQNPRYQVTQFGKPVTLSCSQTLNHNVMYWYQQKSSQAPKLLFHYYDKDFNNEADTPDNFQSRRPNTSFCFLDIRSPGLGDTAMYLCATSRQEEGHLTQYFGPGTRLLVL.